This TCR beta chain appears in the sequencing data of a study of Graves' ophthalmopathy and Graves' hyperthyroidism. Study details: Prior to any treatment, peripheral blood was collected at the time of initial diagnosis.

V lost 4 bases to trimming and J lost 4 bases, with 13 bases between them. The CDR3 covers 14 residues. This clonotype was detected many times. The diagnostic workup employed clinical symptoms, serum thyroxine, TRAb, thyroid ultrasound and orbital computed tomography. About 10 ml of fresh blood yielded the PBMCs by density gradient. RNA served as the template for amplifying TCR beta CDR3 regions. HTBI primers were employed in first-round RT-PCR, then a second-round multiplex PCR followed. TCRdb analysed the multiplex PCR reads with MiXCR anew, one entry per CDR3 protein. This sample has about 410,000 distinct CDR3 sequences, with about 18% found just once.

V is TRBV12-3 or TRBV12-4 and J is TRBJ1-2, with a possible D match to TRBD1 (5 bases). This receptor was obtained from a woman in her late teens or twenties with Graves' ophthalmopathy. Material: peripheral blood. The CDR3 loop is CASSSGIQGYGYTF. CDR3 in DNA: TGTGCCAGCAGTTCAGGGATTCAAGGCTATGGCTACACCTTC.